This TCR beta chain is drawn from a study of blood T cell repertoires in COVID-19. Profiled with immunoSEQ multiplex PCR; TCRdb holds only in-frame clones, not every one. The table shows about 130,000 clones, with approximately 83% occurring only once. Sequencing used PBMCs or T cells enriched from blood (not recorded which). This TCR came from a man aged 50 or older who had recovered from COVID-19.

The CDR3 protein is CAWVQGAGDTEAFF. In DNA form, the CDR3 reads TGTGCCTGGGTACAGGGGGCGGGGGACACTGAAGCTTTCTTT. This chain joins TRBV30 and TRBJ1-1; 9 nucleotides line up with TRBD1. The germline V gene has CDR1 GTSNPN and CDR2 SVGIG (reference sequence). With V trimmed by 5 bases and J by 3 bases, 7 bases remained unmatched. This CDR3 is 14 amino acids long.